This T cell receptor (beta chain) was identified during a study of T cell changes during pregnancy in multiple sclerosis. Data came from immunoSEQ multiplex PCR; TCRdb stores just in-frame clones and leaves some out. The sample has tens of thousands of clones, about nine tenths seen once. Per the germline V gene, CDR1 is SGHRS and CDR2 is YFSETQ. Trimming removed 0 bases from V and 0 bases from J; junction bases left unmatched: 2. The CDR3 contains 17 residues. The sequence was collected from a female donor in good health, enrolled as a control in a pregnancy study. Sample: peripheral blood, taken in the second trimester of pregnancy. The chain joins TRBV5-1 to TRBJ2-1, with TRBD2 identical over 11 bases. In DNA, the CDR3 is TGCGCCAGCAGCTTGGACGGGACTAGCGGCTCCTACAATGAGCAGTTCTTC. It translates to CASSLDGTSGSYNEQFF.